This T cell receptor (beta chain) appears in the sequencing data of a study of cytomegalovirus exposure and HLA in healthy donors. Study findings and constraints: In presence/absence analyses, roughly uniform sequencing depth across donors was assumed. In a later analysis, at a false discovery rate of 0.05, 15,000 to 20,000 TCR beta sequences matched HLA alleles.

Amplification used 60 Vbeta primers and 13 Jbeta primers. Only in-frame clones appear in the TCRdb table, and some are missing; sequencing was by immunoSEQ multiplex PCR. The sample has 100,000 to 150,000 clones; less than 80% are singletons. Germline V gives CDR1 MGHDK, CDR2 SYGVNS. The CDR3 covers 14 residues. V shed 6 bases and J shed 8 bases, with 16 bases lying between them. On this clone: Its matching antigen is unknown.

The origin of this receptor is a man between 25 and 39 years old in good health and CMV-seronegative. The chain couples TRBV25-1 to TRBJ1-4; the D gene is possibly TRBD1 (6 bases). Sequencing used PBMCs. The CDR3 is CASSFQSGVEKLFF. The CDR3 nucleotides read TGTGCCAGCAGCTTCCAGTCAGGGGTCGAAAAACTGTTTTTT.